This T cell receptor beta chain was captured in a study of blood T cell repertoires in COVID-19. Study summary: Researchers got acute and convalescent COVID-19 samples from the United States, Italy and Spain.

Clones were sequenced by immunoSEQ multiplex PCR, and TCRdb holds only the in-frame ones, with some missing. Of around 450,000 clones listed, 90% are singletons. The recovered donors of Cohort 3 showed two negative PCRs, clearance, or symptom resolution. Germline trimming cut 3 bases from V and 3 bases from J; bases unmatched to any gene: 6. This CDR3 is built from 16 residues. Per germline, CDR1 PRHDT and CDR2 FYEKMQ (reference sequence). This receptor was obtained from a man between 18 and 35 years old who had recovered from COVID-19. Sequencing was performed on PBMCs or T cells enriched from blood (not recorded which). The rearrangement links TRBV13 to TRBJ2-1; TRBD2 matches at 9 bases. Here the CDR3 reads CASSLAPTSGYNEQFF. As DNA, the CDR3 is TGTGCCAGCAGCTTGGCACCGACTAGCGGCTACAATGAGCAGTTCTTC. Using reference TRBV13 and TRBJ2-1 for the parts outside the CDR3, the full variable domain is AAGVIQSPRHLIKEKRETATLKCYPIPRHDTVYWYQQGPGQDPQFLISFYEKMQSDKGSIPDRFSAQQFSDYHSELNMSSLELGDSALYFCASSLAPTSGYNEQFFGPGTRLTVL.